A selection of T cell receptor beta chains follows, all from one sample in a study of T cell changes during pregnancy in multiple sclerosis. Sequencing used immunoSEQ multiplex PCR; TCRdb keeps in-frame clones, though not all of them. The sample holds 35,000 to 45,000 clones, roughly nine tenths seen once. This specimen consisted of CD4+ T cells from peripheral blood mononuclear cells, obtained before pregnancy. These receptors all stem from a female donor with multiple sclerosis, enrolled in a pregnancy study. Both conserved end residues are part of each CDR3. Fields, in order: V gene, clone size, D gene, J gene, CDR3 DNA, CDR3 protein. D genes are given only for firm matches. Size is omitted from some rows. Given values are once, few, many or a class for expanded clones.

>TRBV6-1|-|-|TRBJ1-1
TGTGCCAGCAGGACACTCAGGTCGGGGGAAGCTTTCTTT
CASRTLRSGEAFF
>TRBV4-2|-|-|TRBJ2-7
TGTGCCAGCAGCCAAGTGAAAGAGTACGAGCAGTACTTC
CASSQVKEYEQYF
>TRBV5-5|-|-|TRBJ1-4
TGTGCCAGCAGCTTGGTGTCCGGCAGGGGCGGTGAAAAACTGTTTTTT
CASSLVSGRGGEKLFF
>TRBV5-6|-|-|TRBJ1-2
TGTGCCAGCAGCTTGGCGCAGGCTGGGGGCTACACCTTC
CASSLAQAGGYTF
>TRBV19|-|TRBD2|TRBJ2-1
TGTGCCAGTAGTCCAGGAGGGACTAGCGGGGGGGCGGCCAATGAGCAGTTCTTC
CASSPGGTSGGAANEQFF
>TRBV19|-|TRBD1|TRBJ2-7
TGTGCCAGTAGACCGGGACAGGGGAGGAACGAGCAGTACTTC
CASRPGQGRNEQYF
>TRBV30|-|-|TRBJ1-3
TGTGCCCGGGAAGTATGGGGGGTCGCTGGAAACACCATATATTTT
CAREVWGVAGNTIYF
>TRBV5-4|-|TRBD2|TRBJ2-3
TGTGCCAGCAGCACCGTAATCGCACATGGGGGGGGTTTCACAGATACGCAGTATTTT
CASSTVIAHGGGFTDTQYF
>TRBV7-8|-|-|TRBJ2-7
TGTGCCAGCAGCTTCGCGGGTTTGACCTACGAGCAGTACTTC
CASSFAGLTYEQYF
>TRBV4-3|-|-|TRBJ2-1
TGCGCCAGCAGCCAAGAGTGGGACACTTTATACAATGAGCAGTTCTTC
CASSQEWDTLYNEQFF
>TRBV7-2|once|-|TRBJ1-1
TGTGCCAGCAGGAGACGGGAGACTGAAGCTTTCTTT
CASRRRETEAFF
>TRBV7-8|once|TRBD1|TRBJ2-7
TGTGCCAGCAGCCGGGACAGGGTAGACGAGCAGTACTTC
CASSRDRVDEQYF
>TRBV13|-|-|TRBJ1-6
TGTGCCAGCAGCACCCGGACATATAATTCACCCCTCCACTTT
CASSTRTYNSPLHF
>TRBV7-2|-|TRBD1|TRBJ2-5
TGTGCCAGCAGCTCAGGGGGGGGACAGGGGGCCGGAGAGACCCAGTACTTC
CASSSGGGQGAGETQYF
>TRBV18|-|-|TRBJ2-5
TGTGCCAGCTCACCAAGGGGCGGTACGGTCGAGACCCAGTACTTC
CASSPRGGTVETQYF
>TRBV4-2|-|TRBD1|TRBJ1-5
TGTGCCAGCAGCCACGGACAGGGGGGAAGTCAGCCCCAGCATTTT
CASSHGQGGSQPQHF
>TRBV29-1|-|TRBD2|TRBJ2-2
TGCAGCGTCTGGCCGGGAGGGAACACCGGGGAGCTGTTTTTT
CSVWPGGNTGELFF